This T cell receptor (beta chain) is drawn from a study of T cells in localized non-small cell lung cancer. Study conclusions and caveats: Uninvolved adjacent lung showed the highest T cell clonality, exceeding tumor. One tumor region alone was sequenced, and heterogeneity therefore remains possible. Across samples, adjacent lung featured a median around 56 of the top 100 tumor clones. Longer overall survival was linked to higher blood T cell density.

This CDR3 contains 14 residues. In germline, CDR1 is SNHLY, CDR2 FYNNEI. Trimming left V 1 base short and J 2 bases short, with 8 bases between. The sample holds a few counts of this clone. Its target is unknown. Clones were sequenced by immunoSEQ multiplex PCR, and TCRdb holds only the in-frame ones, with some missing. The sample consists of 2,500 or so clones, around 40% of them appearing once. The specimen was lymph node tissue, collected before any cancer treatment. The sequence derives from a male donor aged 60 or older with stage II squamous cell lung carcinoma. The rearrangement links TRBV2 to TRBJ2-5, with D possibly being TRBD2 (6 bases). DNA of the CDR3: TGTGCCAGCAGTGAAGAGAGCGGGCAAGAGACCCAGTACTTC. Translation: CASSEESGQETQYF.